This T cell receptor (beta chain) was identified during a study of T cells in Graves' hyperthyroidism and ophthalmopathy. At the level of the study: Upon initial diagnosis and before any treatment, peripheral blood was collected. General study findings and limits: Peripheral blood also featured most of the thyroid clonotypes expanded above 0.001.

Using RNA transcripts as the source, TCR beta CDR3 regions were amplified. The HTBI primer set served for first-round RT-PCR of the TCR CDR3. TCRdb redid the calling of the multiplex PCR reads with MiXCR, one entry per CDR3 protein. Among almost 600,000 distinct CDR3 sequences, more than 11% were seen once, and the ten largest hold 5.8%. The CDR3 is 15 amino acids. CDR1 and CDR2 (germline): MNHEY, SMNVEV (reference sequence). Trimming left V 4 bases short and J 5 bases short, with 17 bases between. Researchers barred patients who had uncontrolled infection, other autoimmune disease, pregnancy or lactation. This clonotype showed up many times. The target antigen is unknown.

Sample: blood. The genes are TRBV27 and TRBJ2-5, with D unresolved. The source is a woman aged 25 to 45 with Graves' hyperthyroidism that later progressed to Graves' ophthalmopathy. The CDR3 nucleotides are TGTGCCAGCAGTTACACCCCCCAAACTTTGGAGACCCAGTACTTC. Encoded protein: CASSYTPQTLETQYF.